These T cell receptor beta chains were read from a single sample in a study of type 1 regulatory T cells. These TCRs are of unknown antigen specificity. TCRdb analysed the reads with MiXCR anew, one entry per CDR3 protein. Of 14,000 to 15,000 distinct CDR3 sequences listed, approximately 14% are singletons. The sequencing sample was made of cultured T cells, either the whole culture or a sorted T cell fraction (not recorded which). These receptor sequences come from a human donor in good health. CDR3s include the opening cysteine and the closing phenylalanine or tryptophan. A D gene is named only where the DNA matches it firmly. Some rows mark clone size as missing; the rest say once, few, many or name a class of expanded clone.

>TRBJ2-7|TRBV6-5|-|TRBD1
TGTGCCAGCAGTTACTCGTTCCCCTCGGGACAGGGCTACGAGCAGTACTTC
CASSYSFPSGQGYEQYF
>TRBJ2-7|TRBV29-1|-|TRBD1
TGCAGCGCGGGACAGGGGGCGATCGAGCAGTGCTTC
CSAGQGAIEQCF
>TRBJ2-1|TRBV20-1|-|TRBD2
TGCAGTGCTAGATGGGCGGGGGGCTACAATGAGCAGTTCTTC
CSARWAGGYNEQFF
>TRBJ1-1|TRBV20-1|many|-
TGCAGTGCTACCCTGGGGCACGAAGCTTTCTTT
CSATLGHEAFF
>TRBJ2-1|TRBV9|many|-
TGTGCCAGCACCCGGGGACGGGGCTCCTACAATGAGCAGTTCTTC
CASTRGRGSYNEQFF
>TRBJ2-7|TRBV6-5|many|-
TGTGCCAGCAGTTACCTTGACAAGCAGTACTTC
CASSYLDKQYF
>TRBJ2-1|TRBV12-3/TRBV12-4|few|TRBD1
TGTGCCAGCAGTTTGGGACAGGGGAATCACAATGAGCAGTTCTTC
CASSLGQGNHNEQFF
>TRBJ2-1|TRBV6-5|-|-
TGTGCCAGCAGGCGCCCAGGTCTTCGGCAGTTCTTC
CASRRPGLRQFF
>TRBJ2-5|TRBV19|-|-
TGTGCCAGTAGTATAATGGAAGGAGGGACCCAGTACTTC
CASSIMEGGTQYF
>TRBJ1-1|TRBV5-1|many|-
TGCGCCAGCAGAGAACCAGGGAGGCACACTGAAGCTTTCTTT
CASREPGRHTEAFF
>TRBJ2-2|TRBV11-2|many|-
TGTGCCAGCAGCTTATTCAGGGGTGATACCGGGGAGCTGTTTTTT
CASSLFRGDTGELFF
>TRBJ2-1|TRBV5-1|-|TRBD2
TGCGCCAGCAGCACGACTAGCGGGAGTATCTATGAGCAGTCCTTC
CASSTTSGSIYEQSF
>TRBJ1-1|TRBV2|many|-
TGTGCCAGCAGCATTCAGGGTGTCGGCACTGAAGCTTTCTTT
CASSIQGVGTEAFF